These T cell receptor beta chains were read from a single sample in a study of T-cell reconstitution after alpha-beta-depleted transplantation in children. A single record per CDR3 protein comes from TCRdb applying MiXCR to the PCR reads. The sample yields about 31,000 distinct CDR3 sequences, roughly 6.5% seen once. This sample comprised peripheral blood, obtained 60 days after TCRalphabeta/CD19-depleted stem cell transplant. These receptors originate from a child younger than two who had a stem cell transplant for acute myeloid leukemia, so the T cells may come from the graft donor. The CDR3 runs from the conserved cysteine through the conserved F or W. D genes are given only for firm matches. Sizes are listed as once, few or many counts, or a class when the clone is expanded.

J gene: TRBJ1-2
D gene: -
V gene: TRBV12-3/TRBV12-4
clone size: many
CDR3 length: 15
CDR3 DNA: TGTGCCAGCAATAATAGACAGTTATCTAACTATGGCTACACCTTC
CDR3 protein: CASNNRQLSNYGYTF

J gene: TRBJ2-1
D gene: -
V gene: TRBV28
clone size: many
CDR3 length: 14
CDR3 DNA: TGTGCCAGCAGTTTCTTCAGCTCCTACAATGAGCAGTTCTTC
CDR3 protein: CASSFFSSYNEQFF

J gene: TRBJ2-3
D gene: -
V gene: TRBV7-9
clone size: many
CDR3 length: 11
CDR3 DNA: TGTGCCAGCAGGGTGACAGATACGCAGTATTTT
CDR3 protein: CASRVTDTQYF

J gene: TRBJ1-1
D gene: -
V gene: TRBV29-1
clone size: few
CDR3 length: 12
CDR3 DNA: TGCAGCGTTGAAGACCGGGGCACTGAAGCTTTCTTT
CDR3 protein: CSVEDRGTEAFF

J gene: TRBJ1-6
D gene: TRBD1
V gene: TRBV4-2
clone size: few
CDR3 length: 14
CDR3 DNA: TGTGCCAGCAGCCAAAGACAGGGGAGGACACCCCTCCACTTT
CDR3 protein: CASSQRQGRTPLHF

J gene: TRBJ2-7
D gene: TRBD2
V gene: TRBV4-3
clone size: few
CDR3 length: 14
CDR3 DNA: TGCGCCAGCAGCCTACGGACTAGACCCTACGAGCAGTACTTC
CDR3 protein: CASSLRTRPYEQYF

J gene: TRBJ1-2
D gene: -
V gene: TRBV10-2
clone size: many
CDR3 length: 14
CDR3 DNA: TGCGCCAGCAGTGACGTGGGACTAAACTATGGCTACACCTTC
CDR3 protein: CASSDVGLNYGYTF

J gene: TRBJ2-1
D gene: -
V gene: TRBV7-2
clone size: many
CDR3 length: 13
CDR3 DNA: TGTGCCAGCAGCGAACGGGGCGGGGCCAGGTCGGTCTTC
CDR3 protein: CASSERGGARSVF

J gene: TRBJ2-3
D gene: -
V gene: TRBV7-9
clone size: many
CDR3 length: 15
CDR3 DNA: TGTGCCAGCAGCTTCCGGAGGGGCAGCACAGATACGCAGTATTTT
CDR3 protein: CASSFRRGSTDTQYF

J gene: TRBJ1-2
D gene: -
V gene: TRBV5-1
clone size: many
CDR3 length: 13
CDR3 DNA: TGCGCCAGCGCCGAAGAGGCAAACTATGGCTACACCTTC
CDR3 protein: CASAEEANYGYTF

J gene: TRBJ2-7
D gene: -
V gene: TRBV20-1
clone size: many
CDR3 length: 13
CDR3 DNA: TGCAGTGCTAGAAGTAGCCTCTCCTACGAGCAGTACTTC
CDR3 protein: CSARSSLSYEQYF

J gene: TRBJ2-7
D gene: -
V gene: TRBV7-9
clone size: many
CDR3 length: 12
CDR3 DNA: TGTGCCAGCCGCGGGGATCCCTACGAGCAGTACTTC
CDR3 protein: CASRGDPYEQYF

J gene: TRBJ2-3
D gene: -
V gene: TRBV12-3/TRBV12-4
clone size: many
CDR3 length: 13
CDR3 DNA: TGTGCCAGCAGTCCCACTTACTCAGATACGCAGTATTTT
CDR3 protein: CASSPTYSDTQYF

J gene: TRBJ2-7
D gene: TRBD1
V gene: TRBV29-1
clone size: many
CDR3 length: 13
CDR3 DNA: TGCAGCGTCCGACGGGGACAGTACTACGAGCAGTACTTC
CDR3 protein: CSVRRGQYYEQYF

J gene: TRBJ2-2
D gene: -
V gene: TRBV20-1
clone size: many
CDR3 length: 13
CDR3 DNA: TGCAGTGCTACCAGACAGAACACCGGGGAGCTGTTTTTT
CDR3 protein: CSATRQNTGELFF

J gene: TRBJ2-7
D gene: -
V gene: TRBV5-1
clone size: many
CDR3 length: 15
CDR3 DNA: TGCGCCAGCAGCTTTTACATAGGACAGAACTACGAGCAGTACTTC
CDR3 protein: CASSFYIGQNYEQYF

J gene: TRBJ2-1
D gene: -
V gene: TRBV9
clone size: many
CDR3 length: 15
CDR3 DNA: TGTGCCAGCAGCCCTCGAGTCGCAGGTTACAATGAGCAGTTCTTC
CDR3 protein: CASSPRVAGYNEQFF

J gene: TRBJ2-1
D gene: -
V gene: TRBV4-3
clone size: many
CDR3 length: 14
CDR3 DNA: TGCGCCAGCAGCCAAGGGGAGGTCAACAATGAGCAGTTCTTC
CDR3 protein: CASSQGEVNNEQFF

J gene: TRBJ2-1
D gene: -
V gene: TRBV7-9
clone size: many
CDR3 length: 13
CDR3 DNA: TGTGCCAGCAGCCCCCCGGGGGGCGATGAGCAGTTCTTC
CDR3 protein: CASSPPGGDEQFF

J gene: TRBJ1-6
D gene: -
V gene: TRBV4-3
clone size: many
CDR3 length: 13
CDR3 DNA: TGCGCCAGCAGCCATAGATCCCTTGGGGCCCTCCACTTT
CDR3 protein: CASSHRSLGALHF

J gene: TRBJ2-5
D gene: TRBD1
V gene: TRBV24-1
clone size: many
CDR3 length: 16
CDR3 DNA: TGTGCCACCAGTGATTTCAGGACAGGGGGACAAGAGACCCAGTACTTC
CDR3 protein: CATSDFRTGGQETQYF

J gene: TRBJ2-7
D gene: TRBD1
V gene: TRBV6-2/TRBV6-3
clone size: many
CDR3 length: 15
CDR3 DNA: TGTGCCAGCAATATCCGGGACAGGGTGTCCTACGAGCAGTACTTC
CDR3 protein: CASNIRDRVSYEQYF

J gene: TRBJ1-2
D gene: -
V gene: TRBV7-9
clone size: many
CDR3 length: 13
CDR3 DNA: TGTGCCAGCAGCTCCCCTAGCCGGGCGGGCTACACCTTC
CDR3 protein: CASSSPSRAGYTF